This entry concerns a single T cell receptor (beta chain). What it binds is unknown. Researchers used 5'RACE with constant-segment primers to make TCR alpha and TCR beta cDNA libraries that carry sample barcodes and UMIs. One entry per CDR3 protein results from TCRdb running MiXCR on the 5' RACE reads. The table has about 240,000 distinct CDR3 sequences, roughly a tenth seen once; the top ten hold roughly a fifth. This specimen comes from a study of T-cell memory formation after mild COVID-19. CDR3 length: 15 residues. Germline CDR1 is MNHEY and CDR2 is SVGAGI. V gave up 2 bases and J gave up 4 bases, with 13 bases separating them. Study observations and caveats: Within pre-infection memory, some responding clones were found, suggesting cross-reactive memory joined. Contracting clones, day 15 to 85, had balanced CD4/CD8, and later expanders favored CD4+. CD4+ contracting clones were found mainly in CM and EM, and CD8+ ones in EMRA.

The clonotype originates from a man aged 18 to 29 who had mild COVID-19 (a few samples of this study predate the infection). Cell type and time point are not known. The V gene is TRBV6-5, the J gene TRBJ2-3; D is undetermined. The specimen was PBMCs or a T cell subset sorted from them (not recorded which). The CDR3 bases are TGTGCCAGCAGTTACGGGTGGCCGGATCCAGATACGCAGTATTTT. This codes for CASSYGWPDPDTQYF.